The T cell receptor beta chain described here comes from a study of T cell changes during pregnancy in multiple sclerosis. V lost 4 bases and J lost 3; bases outside the gene matches: 3. Germline lookup yields CDR1 SNHLY and CDR2 FYNNEI. There are 15 residues in the CDR3. Here immunoSEQ multiplex PCR was the method, and the copy in TCRdb shows in-frame clones only, minus some. The repertoire includes 45,000 to 70,000 clones, about 90% of them detected once, and about 0.6% sits in the top ten. The genes are TRBV2 and TRBJ2-6; 7 bases agree with TRBD1. Sequencing used CD4+ T cells from peripheral blood mononuclear cells, obtained after pregnancy. The source of this sequence is a female donor with multiple sclerosis, enrolled in a pregnancy study. CDR3 sequence: CASSGRTGGANVLTF. DNA for the CDR3: TGTGCCAGCAGTGGAAGGACAGGTGGGGCCAACGTCCTGACTTTC.